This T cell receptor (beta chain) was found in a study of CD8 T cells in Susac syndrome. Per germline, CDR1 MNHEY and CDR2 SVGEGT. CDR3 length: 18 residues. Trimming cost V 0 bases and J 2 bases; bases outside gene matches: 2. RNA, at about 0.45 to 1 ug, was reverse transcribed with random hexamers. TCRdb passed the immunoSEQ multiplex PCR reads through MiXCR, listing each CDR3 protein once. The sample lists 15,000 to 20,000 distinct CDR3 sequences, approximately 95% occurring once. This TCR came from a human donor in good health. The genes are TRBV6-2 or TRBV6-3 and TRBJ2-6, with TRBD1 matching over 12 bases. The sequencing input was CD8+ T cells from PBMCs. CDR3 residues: CASSYSGTGGPGANVLTF. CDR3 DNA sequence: TGTGCCAGCAGTTACTCCGGGACAGGGGGCCCTGGGGCCAACGTCCTGACTTTC.